This TCR beta chain is drawn from a study of cytomegalovirus exposure and HLA in healthy donors. Vbeta (60) and Jbeta (13) primers were used in the PCR. Data came from immunoSEQ multiplex PCR; TCRdb stores just in-frame clones and leaves some out. The table records over 120,000 clones, 75% to 80% of them present only once. Points from the study as a whole: Among the most significant clusters, several appeared linked to common viral pathogens in a later analysis.

Note on this clone: Its cognate antigen is unknown.

The material sequenced was PBMCs. This clonotype was obtained from a woman aged 18-29 years in good health and CMV-seropositive.

CDR3 coding DNA: TGTGCCAGCAGTCCTAGGACTAGCGGGGGTTGGGAGACCCAGTACTTC. Amino acids: CASSPRTSGGWETQYF. The gene calls are TRBV2 and TRBJ2-5, with 13 bases matching TRBD2. From germline, CDR1 is SNHLY and CDR2 FYNNEI. J lost 5 bases, V lost 5 bases, and 8 bases had no gene match. The CDR3 contains 16 residues.